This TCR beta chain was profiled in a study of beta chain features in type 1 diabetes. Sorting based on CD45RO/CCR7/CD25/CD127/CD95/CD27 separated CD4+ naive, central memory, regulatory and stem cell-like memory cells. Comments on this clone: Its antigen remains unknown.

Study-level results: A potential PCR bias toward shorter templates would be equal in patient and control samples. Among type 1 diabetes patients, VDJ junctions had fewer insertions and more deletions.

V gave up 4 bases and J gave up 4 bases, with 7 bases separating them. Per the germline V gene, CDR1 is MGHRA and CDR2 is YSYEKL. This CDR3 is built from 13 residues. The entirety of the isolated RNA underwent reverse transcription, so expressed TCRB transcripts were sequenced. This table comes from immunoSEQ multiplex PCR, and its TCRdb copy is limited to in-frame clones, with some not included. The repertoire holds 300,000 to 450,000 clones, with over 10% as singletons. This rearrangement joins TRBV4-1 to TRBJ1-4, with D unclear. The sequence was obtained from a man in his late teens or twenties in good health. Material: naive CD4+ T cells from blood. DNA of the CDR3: TGCGCCAGCAGCCCGTTAAATAATGAAAAACTGTTTTTT. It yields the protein CASSPLNNEKLFF.